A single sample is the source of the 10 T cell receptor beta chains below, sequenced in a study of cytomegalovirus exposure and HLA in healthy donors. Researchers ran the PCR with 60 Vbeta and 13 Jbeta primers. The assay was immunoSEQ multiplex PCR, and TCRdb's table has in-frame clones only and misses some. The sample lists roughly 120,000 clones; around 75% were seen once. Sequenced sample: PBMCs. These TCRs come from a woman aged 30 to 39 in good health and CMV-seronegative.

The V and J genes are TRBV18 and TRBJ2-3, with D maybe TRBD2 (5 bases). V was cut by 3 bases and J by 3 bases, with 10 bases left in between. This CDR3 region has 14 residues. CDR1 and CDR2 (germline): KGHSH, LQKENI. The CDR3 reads CASSPKSGTDTQYF. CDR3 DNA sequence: TGTGCCAGCTCACCCAAAAGCGGAACAGATACGCAGTATTTT. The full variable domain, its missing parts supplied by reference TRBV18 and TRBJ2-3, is NAGVMQNPRHLVRRRGQEARLRCSPMKGHSHVYWYRQLPEEGLKFMVYLQKENIIDESGMPKERFSAEFPKEGPSILRIQQVVRGDSAAYFCASSPKSGTDTQYFGPGTRLTVL.

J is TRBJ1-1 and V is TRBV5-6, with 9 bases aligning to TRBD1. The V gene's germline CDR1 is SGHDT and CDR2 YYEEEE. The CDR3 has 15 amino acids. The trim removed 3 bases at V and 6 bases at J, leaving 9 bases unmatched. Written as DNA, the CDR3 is TGTGCCAGCAGCTCCCGGGACAGGGTTCCGGCTGAAGCTTTCTTT. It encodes CASSSRDRVPAEAFF. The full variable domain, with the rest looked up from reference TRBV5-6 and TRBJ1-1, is DAGVTQSPTHLIKTRGQQVTLRCSPKSGHDTVSWYQQALGQGPQFIFQYYEEEERQRGNFPDRFSGHQFPNYSSELNVNALLLGDSALYLCASSSRDRVPAEAFFGQGTRLTVV.

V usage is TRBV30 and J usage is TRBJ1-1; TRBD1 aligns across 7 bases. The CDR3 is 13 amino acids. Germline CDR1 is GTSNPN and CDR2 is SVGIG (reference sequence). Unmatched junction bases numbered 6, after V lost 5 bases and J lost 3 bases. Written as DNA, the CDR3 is TGTGCCTGGGGGAGACAGGGAGACACTGAAGCTTTCTTT. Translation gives CAWGRQGDTEAFF.

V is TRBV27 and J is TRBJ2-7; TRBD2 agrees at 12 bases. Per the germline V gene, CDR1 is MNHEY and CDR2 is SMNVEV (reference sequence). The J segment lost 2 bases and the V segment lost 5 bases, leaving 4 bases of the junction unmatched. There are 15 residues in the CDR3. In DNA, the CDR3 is TGTGCCAGCAGTCATGGACTAGCGGGACCCTACGAGCAGTACTTC. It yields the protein CASSHGLAGPYEQYF.

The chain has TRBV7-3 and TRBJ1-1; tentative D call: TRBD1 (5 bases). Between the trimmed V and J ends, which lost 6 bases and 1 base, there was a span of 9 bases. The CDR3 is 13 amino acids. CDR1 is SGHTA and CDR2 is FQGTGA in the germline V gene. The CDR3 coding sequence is TGTGCCAGCAGTACAGGCCGGAACACTGAAGCTTTCTTT. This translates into CASSTGRNTEAFF.

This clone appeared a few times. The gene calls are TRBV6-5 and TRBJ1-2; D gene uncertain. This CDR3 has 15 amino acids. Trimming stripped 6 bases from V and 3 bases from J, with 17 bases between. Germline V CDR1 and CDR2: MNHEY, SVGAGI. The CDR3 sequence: CASRAGSVDYYGYTF. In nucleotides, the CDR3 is TGTGCCAGCAGGGCGGGCTCTGTGGACTACTATGGCTACACCTTC.

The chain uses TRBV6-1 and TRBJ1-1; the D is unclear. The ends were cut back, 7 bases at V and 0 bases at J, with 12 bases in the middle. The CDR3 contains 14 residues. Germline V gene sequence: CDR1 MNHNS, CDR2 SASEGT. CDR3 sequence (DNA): TGTGCCAGCAATGAGGCAGCGTTGAACACTGAAGCTTTCTTT. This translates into CASNEAALNTEAFF.

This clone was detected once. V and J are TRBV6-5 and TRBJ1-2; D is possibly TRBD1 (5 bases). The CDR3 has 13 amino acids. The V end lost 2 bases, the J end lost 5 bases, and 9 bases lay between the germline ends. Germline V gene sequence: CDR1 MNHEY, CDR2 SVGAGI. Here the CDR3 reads CASSYGTSYGYTF. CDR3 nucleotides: TGTGCCAGCAGTTACGGGACTTCTTATGGCTACACCTTC.

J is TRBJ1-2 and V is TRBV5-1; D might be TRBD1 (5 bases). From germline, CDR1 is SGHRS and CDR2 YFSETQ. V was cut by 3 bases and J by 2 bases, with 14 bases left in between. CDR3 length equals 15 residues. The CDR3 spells CASSSARGVNYGYTF. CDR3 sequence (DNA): TGCGCCAGCAGCTCCGCGCGGGGGGTAAACTATGGCTACACCTTC.

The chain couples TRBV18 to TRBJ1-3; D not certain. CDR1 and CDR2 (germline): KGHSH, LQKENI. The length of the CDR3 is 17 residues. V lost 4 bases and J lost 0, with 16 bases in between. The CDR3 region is CASSRNIQSGSGNTIYF. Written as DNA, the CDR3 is TGTGCCAGCTCACGGAACATACAGTCAGGCTCTGGAAACACCATATATTTT.